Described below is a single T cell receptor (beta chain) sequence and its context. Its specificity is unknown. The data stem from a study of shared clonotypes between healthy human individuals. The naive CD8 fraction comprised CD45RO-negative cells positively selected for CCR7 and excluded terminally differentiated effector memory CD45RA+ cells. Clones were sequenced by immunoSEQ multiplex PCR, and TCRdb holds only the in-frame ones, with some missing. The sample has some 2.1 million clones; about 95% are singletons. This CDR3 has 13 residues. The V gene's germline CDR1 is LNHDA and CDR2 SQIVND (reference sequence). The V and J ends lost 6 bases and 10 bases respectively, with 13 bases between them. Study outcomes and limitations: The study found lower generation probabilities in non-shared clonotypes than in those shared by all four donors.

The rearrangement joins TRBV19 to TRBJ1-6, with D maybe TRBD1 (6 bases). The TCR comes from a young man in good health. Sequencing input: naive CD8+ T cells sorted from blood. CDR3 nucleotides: TGTGCCAGTAGCCCCCTACAGGGCTCACCCCTCCACTTT. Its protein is CASSPLQGSPLHF.